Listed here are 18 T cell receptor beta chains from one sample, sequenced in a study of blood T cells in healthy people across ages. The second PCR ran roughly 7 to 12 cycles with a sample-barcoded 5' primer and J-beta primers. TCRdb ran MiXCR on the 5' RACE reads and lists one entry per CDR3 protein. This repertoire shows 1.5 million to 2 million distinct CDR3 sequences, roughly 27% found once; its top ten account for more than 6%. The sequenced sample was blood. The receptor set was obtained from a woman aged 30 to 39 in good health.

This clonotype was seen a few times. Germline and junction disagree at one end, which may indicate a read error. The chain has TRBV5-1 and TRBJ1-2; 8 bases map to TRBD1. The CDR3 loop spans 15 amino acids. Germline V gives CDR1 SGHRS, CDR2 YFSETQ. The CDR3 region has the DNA TGCGCCGGCAGCCCCAACCAGGGGGCGGACTATGGCTACACCTTC. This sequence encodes CAGSPNQGADYGYTF.

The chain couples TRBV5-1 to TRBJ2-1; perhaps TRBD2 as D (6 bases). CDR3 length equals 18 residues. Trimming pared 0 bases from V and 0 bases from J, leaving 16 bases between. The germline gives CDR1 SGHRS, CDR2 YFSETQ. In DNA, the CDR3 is TGCGCCAGCAGCTTGGAGGGGTTAGGAGGGAGCTCCTACAATGAGCAGTTCTTC. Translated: CASSLEGLGGSSYNEQFF.

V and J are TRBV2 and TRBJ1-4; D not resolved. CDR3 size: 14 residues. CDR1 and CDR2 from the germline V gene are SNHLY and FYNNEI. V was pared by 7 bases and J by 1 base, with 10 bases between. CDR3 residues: CASNGGLTNEKLFF. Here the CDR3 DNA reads TGTGCCAGCAATGGAGGGTTAACTAATGAAAAACTGTTTTTT.

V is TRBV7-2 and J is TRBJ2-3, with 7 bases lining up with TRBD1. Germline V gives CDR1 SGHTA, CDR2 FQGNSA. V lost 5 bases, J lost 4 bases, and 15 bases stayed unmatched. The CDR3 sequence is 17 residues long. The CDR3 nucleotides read TGTGCCAGCAGCAACCGACAGGGTTGGCCGTATGCAGATACGCAGTATTTT. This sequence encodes CASSNRQGWPYADTQYF.

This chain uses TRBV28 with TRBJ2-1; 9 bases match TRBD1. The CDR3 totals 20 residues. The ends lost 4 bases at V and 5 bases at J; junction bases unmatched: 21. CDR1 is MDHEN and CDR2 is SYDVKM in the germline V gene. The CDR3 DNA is TGTGCCAGCAGTTCGTACAGGGGGCCCCCCCGGGTTACGGAAAACAATGAGCAGTTCTTC. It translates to CASSSYRGPPRVTENNEQFF.

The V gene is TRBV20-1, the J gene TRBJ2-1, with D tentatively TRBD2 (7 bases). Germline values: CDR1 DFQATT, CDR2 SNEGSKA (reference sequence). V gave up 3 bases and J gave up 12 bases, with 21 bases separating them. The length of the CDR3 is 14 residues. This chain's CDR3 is CSASRPQTGRGQFF. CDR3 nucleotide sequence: TGCAGTGCTAGTCGCCCCCAAACAGGGAGGGGGCAGTTCTTC.

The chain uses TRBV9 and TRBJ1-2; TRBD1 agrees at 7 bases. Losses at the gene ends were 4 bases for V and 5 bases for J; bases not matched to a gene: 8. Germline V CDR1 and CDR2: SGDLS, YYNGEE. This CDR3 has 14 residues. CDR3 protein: CASSSPGQLYGYTF. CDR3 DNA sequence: TGTGCCAGCAGCTCACCGGGACAGCTTTATGGCTACACCTTC. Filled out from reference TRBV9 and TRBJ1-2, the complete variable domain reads DSGVTQTPKHLITATGQRVTLRCSPRSGDLSVYWYQQSLDQGLQFLIQYYNGEERAKGNILERFSAQQFPDLHSELNLSSLELGDSALYFCASSSPGQLYGYTFGSGTRLTVV.

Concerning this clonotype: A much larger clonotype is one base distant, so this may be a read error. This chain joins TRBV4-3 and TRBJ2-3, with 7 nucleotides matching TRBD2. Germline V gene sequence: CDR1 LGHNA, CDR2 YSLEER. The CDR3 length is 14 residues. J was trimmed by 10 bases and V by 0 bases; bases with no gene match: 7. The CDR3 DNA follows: TGCGCCAGCAGCCAAGAGGGGAGGGAACATGCGCAGTATTTT. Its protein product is CASSQEGREHAQYF.

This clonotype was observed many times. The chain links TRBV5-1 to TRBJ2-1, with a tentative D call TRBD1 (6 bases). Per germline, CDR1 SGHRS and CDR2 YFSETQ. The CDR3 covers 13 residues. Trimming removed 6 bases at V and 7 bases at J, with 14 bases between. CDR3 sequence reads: CASTQGSGNEQFF. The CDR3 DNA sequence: TGCGCCAGCACACAGGGTAGTGGAAATGAGCAGTTCTTC.

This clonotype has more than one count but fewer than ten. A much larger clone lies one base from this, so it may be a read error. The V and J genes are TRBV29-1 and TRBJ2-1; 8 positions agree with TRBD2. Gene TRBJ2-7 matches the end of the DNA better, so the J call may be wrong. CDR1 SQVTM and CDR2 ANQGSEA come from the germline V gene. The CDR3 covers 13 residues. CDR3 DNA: TGCAGCGCAACTAGCGGAGTATACAATGAGCAGTACTTC. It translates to CSATSGVYNEQYF.

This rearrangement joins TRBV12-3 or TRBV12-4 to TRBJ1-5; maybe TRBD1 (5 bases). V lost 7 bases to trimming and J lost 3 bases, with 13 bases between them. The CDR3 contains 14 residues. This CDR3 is CASTVSGFNQPQHF. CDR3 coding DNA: TGTGCCAGCACCGTATCAGGGTTCAATCAGCCCCAGCATTTT.

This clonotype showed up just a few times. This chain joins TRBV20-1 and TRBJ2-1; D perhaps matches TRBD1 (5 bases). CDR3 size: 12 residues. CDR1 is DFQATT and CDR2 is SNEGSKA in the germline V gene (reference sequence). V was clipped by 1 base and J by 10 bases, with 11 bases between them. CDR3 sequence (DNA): TGCAGTGCTAGAGTACAGGCTATCGAGCAGTTCTTC. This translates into CSARVQAIEQFF.

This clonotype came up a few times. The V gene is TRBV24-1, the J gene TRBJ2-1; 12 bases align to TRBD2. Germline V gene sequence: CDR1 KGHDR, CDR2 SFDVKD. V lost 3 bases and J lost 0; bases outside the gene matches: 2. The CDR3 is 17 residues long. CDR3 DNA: TGTGCCACCAGTGATCGGACTAGCGGGACCTCCTACAATGAGCAGTTCTTC. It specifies CATSDRTSGTSYNEQFF.

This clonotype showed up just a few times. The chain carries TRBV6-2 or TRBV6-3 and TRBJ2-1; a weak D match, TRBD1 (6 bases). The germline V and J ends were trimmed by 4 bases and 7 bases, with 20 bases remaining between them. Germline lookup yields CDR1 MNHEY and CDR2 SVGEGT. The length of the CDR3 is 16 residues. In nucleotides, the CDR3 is TGTGCCAGCAGTTTCCCCCAGGGGAGTTATTTGAATGAGCAGTTCTTC. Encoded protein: CASSFPQGSYLNEQFF.

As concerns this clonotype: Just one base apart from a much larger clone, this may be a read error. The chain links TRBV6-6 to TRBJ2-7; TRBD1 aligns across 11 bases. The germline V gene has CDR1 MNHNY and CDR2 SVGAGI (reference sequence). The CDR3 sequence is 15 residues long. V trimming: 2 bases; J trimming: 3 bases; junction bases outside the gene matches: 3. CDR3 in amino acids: CASSYAGTGGYEQYF. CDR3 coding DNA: TGTGCCAGCAGTTACGCCGGGACAGGGGGCTACGAGCAGTACTTC.

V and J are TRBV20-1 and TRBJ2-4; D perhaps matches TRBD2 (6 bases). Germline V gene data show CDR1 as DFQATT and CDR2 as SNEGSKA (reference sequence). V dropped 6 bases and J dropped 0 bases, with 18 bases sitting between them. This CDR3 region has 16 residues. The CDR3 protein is CSARPGGTLAKNIQYF. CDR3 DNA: TGCAGTGCCAGACCCGGGGGTACTCTAGCCAAAAACATTCAGTACTTC.

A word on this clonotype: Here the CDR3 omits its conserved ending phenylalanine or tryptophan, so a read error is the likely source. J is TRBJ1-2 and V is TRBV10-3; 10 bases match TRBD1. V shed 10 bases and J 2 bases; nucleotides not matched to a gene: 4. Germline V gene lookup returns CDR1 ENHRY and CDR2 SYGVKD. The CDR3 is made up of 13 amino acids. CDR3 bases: TGTGCCACCGGGACAGGGGAGAACTATGGCTACACCCTC. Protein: CATGTGENYGYTL.

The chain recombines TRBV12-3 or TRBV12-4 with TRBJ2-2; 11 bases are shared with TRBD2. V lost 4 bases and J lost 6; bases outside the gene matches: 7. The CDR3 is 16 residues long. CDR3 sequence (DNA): TGTGCCAGCAGTTCAAGTAGCGGGAGGGTAGCCGGGGAGCTGTTTTTT. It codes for CASSSSSGRVAGELFF.